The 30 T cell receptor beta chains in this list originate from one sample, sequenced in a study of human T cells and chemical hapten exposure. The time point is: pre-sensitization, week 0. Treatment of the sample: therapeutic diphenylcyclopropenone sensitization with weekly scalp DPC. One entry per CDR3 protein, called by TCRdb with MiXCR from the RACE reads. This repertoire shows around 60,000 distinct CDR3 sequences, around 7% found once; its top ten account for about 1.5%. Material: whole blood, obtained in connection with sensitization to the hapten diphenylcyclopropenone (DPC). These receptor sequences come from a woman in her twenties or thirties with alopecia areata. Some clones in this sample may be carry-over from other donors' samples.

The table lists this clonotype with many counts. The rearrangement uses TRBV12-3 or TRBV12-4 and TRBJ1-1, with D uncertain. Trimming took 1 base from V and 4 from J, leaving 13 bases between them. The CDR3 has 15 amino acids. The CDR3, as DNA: TGTGCCAGCAGTTTAGTGCGGGGAGCCAGCACTGAAGCTTTCTTT. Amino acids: CASSLVRGASTEAFF.

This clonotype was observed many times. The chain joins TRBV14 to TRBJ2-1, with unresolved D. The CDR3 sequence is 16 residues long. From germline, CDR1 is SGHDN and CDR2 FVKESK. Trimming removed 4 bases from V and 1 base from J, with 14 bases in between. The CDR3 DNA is TGTGCCAGCAGCCGAACGAGTATGTGGTCCTACAATGAGCAGTTCTTC. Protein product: CASSRTSMWSYNEQFF.

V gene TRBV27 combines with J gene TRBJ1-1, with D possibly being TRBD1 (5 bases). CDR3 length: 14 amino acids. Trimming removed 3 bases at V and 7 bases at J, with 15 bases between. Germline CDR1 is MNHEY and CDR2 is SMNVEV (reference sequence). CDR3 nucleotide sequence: TGTGCCAGCAGTTTCCTCCAGGGAGACAATGAAGCTTTCTTT. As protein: CASSFLQGDNEAFF.

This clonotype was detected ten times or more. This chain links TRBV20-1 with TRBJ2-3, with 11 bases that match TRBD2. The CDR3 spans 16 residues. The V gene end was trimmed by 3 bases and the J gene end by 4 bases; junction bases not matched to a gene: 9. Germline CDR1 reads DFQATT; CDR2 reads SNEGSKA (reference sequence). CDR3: CSASSVASGGPDTQYF. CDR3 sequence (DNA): TGCAGTGCTAGTTCGGTGGCTAGCGGGGGGCCAGATACGCAGTATTTT.

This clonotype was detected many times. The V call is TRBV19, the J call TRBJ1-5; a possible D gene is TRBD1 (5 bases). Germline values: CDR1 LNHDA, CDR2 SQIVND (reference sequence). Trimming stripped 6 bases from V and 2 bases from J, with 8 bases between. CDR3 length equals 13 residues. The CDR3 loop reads CASSRDRNQPQHF. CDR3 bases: TGTGCCAGTAGCAGGGACCGCAATCAGCCCCAGCATTTT.

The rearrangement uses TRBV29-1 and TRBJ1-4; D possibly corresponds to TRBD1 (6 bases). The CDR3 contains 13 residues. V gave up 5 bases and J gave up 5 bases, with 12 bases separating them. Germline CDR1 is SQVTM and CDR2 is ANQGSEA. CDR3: CSVQPGVNEKLFF. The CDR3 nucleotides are TGCAGCGTTCAACCAGGGGTAAATGAAAAACTGTTTTTT.

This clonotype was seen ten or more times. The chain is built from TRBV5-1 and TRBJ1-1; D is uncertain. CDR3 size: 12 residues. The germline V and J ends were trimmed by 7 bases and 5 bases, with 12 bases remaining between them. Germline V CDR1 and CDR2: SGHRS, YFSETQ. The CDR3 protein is CASSSGWTEAFF. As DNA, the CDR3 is TGCGCCAGCTCATCCGGGTGGACTGAAGCTTTCTTT. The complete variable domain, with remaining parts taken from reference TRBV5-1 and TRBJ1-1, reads KAGVTQTPRYLIKTRGQQVTLSCSPISGHRSVSWYQQTPGQGLQFLFEYFSETQRNKGNFPGRFSGRQFSNSRSEMNVSTLELGDSALYLCASSSGWTEAFFGQGTRLTVV.

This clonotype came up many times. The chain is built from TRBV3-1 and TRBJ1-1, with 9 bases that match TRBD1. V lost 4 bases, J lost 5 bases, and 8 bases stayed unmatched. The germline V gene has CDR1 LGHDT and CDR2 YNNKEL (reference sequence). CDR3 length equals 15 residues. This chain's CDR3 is CASSPTTGGGTEAFF. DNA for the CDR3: TGTGCCAGCAGCCCGACGACAGGGGGTGGGACTGAAGCTTTCTTT.

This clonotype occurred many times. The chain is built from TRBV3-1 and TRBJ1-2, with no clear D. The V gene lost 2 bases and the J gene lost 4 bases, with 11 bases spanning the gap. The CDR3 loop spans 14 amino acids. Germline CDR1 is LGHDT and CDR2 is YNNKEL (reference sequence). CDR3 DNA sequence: TGTGCCAGCAGCCAAAACCGGGCCGCCTATGGCTACACCTTC. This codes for CASSQNRAAYGYTF. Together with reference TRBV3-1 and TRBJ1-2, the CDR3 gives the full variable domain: DTAVSQTPKYLVTQMGNDKSIKCEQNLGHDTMYWYKQDSKKFLKIMFSYNNKELIINETVPNRFSPKSPDKAHLNLHINSLELGDSAVYFCASSQNRAAYGYTFGSGTRLTVV.

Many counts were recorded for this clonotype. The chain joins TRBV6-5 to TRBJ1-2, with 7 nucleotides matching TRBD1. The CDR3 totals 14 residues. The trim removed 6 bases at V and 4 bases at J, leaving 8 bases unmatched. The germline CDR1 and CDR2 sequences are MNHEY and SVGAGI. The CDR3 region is CASSRLTGIYGYTF. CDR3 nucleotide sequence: TGTGCCAGCAGCCGCCTGACAGGGATCTATGGCTACACCTTC.

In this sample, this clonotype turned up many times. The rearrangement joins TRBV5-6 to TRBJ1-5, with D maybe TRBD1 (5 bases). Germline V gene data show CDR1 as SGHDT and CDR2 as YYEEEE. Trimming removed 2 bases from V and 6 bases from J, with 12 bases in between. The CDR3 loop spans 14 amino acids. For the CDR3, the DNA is TGTGCCAGCAGCTTAAGGGGAAGGGCTCAGCCCCAGCATTTT. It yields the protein CASSLRGRAQPQHF.

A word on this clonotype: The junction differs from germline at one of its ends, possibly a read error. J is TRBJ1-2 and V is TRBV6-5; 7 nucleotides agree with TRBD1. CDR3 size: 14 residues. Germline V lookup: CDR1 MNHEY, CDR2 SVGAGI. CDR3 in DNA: TGTGCCAGCAGCTCAGGGGGGGCGGACTATGGCGACACCTTC. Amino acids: CASSSGGADYGDTF.

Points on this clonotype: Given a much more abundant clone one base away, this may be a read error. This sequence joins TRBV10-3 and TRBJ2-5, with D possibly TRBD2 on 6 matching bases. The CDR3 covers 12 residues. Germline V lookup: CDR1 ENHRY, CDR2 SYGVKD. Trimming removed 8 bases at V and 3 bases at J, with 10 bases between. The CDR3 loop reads CAIRERKETQYF. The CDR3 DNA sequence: TGTGCCATCCGGGAGAGGAAAGAGACCCAGTACTTC.

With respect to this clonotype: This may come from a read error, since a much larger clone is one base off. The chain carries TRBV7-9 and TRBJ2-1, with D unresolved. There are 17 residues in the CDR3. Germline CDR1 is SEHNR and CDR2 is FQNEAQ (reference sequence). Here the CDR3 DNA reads TGTGCCAGCAGCTTAGCTTACGGCGGCCGCTCCTACGATGAGCAGTTCTTC. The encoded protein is CASSLAYGGRSYDEQFF. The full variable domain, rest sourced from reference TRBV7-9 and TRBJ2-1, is DTGVSQNPRHKITKRGQNVTFRCDPISEHNRLYWYRQTLGQGPEFLTYFQNEAQLEKSRLLSDRFSAERPKGSFSTLEIQRTEQGDSAMYLCASSLAYGGRSYDEQFFGPGTRLTVL.

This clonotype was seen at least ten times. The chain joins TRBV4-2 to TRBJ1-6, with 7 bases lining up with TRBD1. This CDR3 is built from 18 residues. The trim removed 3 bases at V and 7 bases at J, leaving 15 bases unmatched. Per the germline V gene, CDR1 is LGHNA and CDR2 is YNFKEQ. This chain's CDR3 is CASSQKPHGTDSNSPLHF. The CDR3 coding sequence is TGTGCCAGCAGCCAGAAACCTCATGGGACAGATTCGAATTCACCCCTCCACTTT.

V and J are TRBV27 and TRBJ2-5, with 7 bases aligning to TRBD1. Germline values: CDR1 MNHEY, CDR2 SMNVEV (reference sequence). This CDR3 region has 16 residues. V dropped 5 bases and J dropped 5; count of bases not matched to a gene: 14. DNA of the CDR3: TGTGCCAGCAGTAACGGACAGGCGCCAACTTGGGAGACCCAGTACTTC. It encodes CASSNGQAPTWETQYF.

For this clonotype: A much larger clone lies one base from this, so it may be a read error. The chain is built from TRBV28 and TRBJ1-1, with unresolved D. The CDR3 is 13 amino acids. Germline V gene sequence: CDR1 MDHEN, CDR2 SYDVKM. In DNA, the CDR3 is TGTGTCAGCAGTCCGGATGAGTACACTGAAGCTTTCTTT. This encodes CVSSPDEYTEAFF.

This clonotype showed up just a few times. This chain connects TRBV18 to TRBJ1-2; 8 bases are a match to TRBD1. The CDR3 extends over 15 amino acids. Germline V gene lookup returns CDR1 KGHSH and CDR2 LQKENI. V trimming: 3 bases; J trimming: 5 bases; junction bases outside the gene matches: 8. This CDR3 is CASSPAGQGLYGYTF. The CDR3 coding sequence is TGTGCCAGCTCACCGGCCGGACAGGGACTTTATGGCTACACCTTC.

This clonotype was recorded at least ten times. CDR3 protein: CASSYTLTGGTEAFF. The CDR3 bases are TGTGCCAGCAGTTATACTCTGACAGGGGGCACTGAAGCTTTCTTT. This chain links TRBV6-5 with TRBJ1-1, with 9 nucleotides matching TRBD1. CDR1 is MNHEY and CDR2 is SVGAGI in the germline V gene. This CDR3 has 15 residues. Germline trimming cut 3 bases from V and 4 bases from J; bases unmatched to any gene: 6.

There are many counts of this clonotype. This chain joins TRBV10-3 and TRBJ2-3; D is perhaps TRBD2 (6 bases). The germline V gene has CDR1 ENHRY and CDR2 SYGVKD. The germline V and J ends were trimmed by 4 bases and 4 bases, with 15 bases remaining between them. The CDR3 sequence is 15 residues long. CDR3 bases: TGTGCCATCAGTGTTTCTAGCGTGTTCGCAGATACGCAGTATTTT. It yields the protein CAISVSSVFADTQYF.

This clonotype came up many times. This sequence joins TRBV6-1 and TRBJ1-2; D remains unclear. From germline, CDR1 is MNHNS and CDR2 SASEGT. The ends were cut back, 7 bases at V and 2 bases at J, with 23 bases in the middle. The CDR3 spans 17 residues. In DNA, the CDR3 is TGTGCCAGCACAGCTTTGATCGAACAGCTTTTCAACTATGGCTACACCTTC. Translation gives CASTALIEQLFNYGYTF.

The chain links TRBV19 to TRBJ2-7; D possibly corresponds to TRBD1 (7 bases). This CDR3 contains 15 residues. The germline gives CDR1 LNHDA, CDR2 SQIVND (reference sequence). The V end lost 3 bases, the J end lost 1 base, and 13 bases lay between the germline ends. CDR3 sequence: CASSIRTGLSYEQYF. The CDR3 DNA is TGTGCCAGTAGTATCCGGACAGGACTATCCTACGAGCAGTACTTC.

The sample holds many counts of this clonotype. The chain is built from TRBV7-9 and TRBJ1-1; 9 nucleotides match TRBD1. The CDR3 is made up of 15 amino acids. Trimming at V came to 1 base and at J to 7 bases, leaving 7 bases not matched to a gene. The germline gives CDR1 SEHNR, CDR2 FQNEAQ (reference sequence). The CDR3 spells CASSLGNRGRFEAFF. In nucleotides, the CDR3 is TGTGCCAGCAGCTTAGGAAACAGGGGGCGCTTTGAAGCTTTCTTT.

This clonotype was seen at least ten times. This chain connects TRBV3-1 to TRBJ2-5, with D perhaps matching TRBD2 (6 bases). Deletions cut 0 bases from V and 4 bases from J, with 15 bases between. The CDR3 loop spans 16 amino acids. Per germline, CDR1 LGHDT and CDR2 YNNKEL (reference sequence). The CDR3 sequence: CASSQDRDSRGETQYF. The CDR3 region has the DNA TGTGCCAGCAGCCAAGATCGGGACTCCCGGGGAGAGACCCAGTACTTC.

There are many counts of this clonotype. For the CDR3, the DNA is TGTGCCAGCAGAGGGACTGGTTTTTGGGAGCAGTACTTC. Translation gives CASRGTGFWEQYF. The V and J genes are TRBV6-5 and TRBJ2-7, with a weak D call TRBD2 (6 bases). The germline V gene encodes CDR1 MNHEY and CDR2 SVGAGI. V gave up 6 bases and J gave up 7 bases, with 16 bases separating them. The CDR3 runs 13 residues.

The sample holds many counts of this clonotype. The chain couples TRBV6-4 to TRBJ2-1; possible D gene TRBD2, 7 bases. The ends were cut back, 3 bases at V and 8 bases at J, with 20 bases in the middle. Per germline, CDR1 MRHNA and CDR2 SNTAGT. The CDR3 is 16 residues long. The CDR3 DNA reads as TGTGCCAGCAGTGAGGGTGGGGGGGGCCTTTGGGATGAGCAGTTCTTC. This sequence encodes CASSEGGGGLWDEQFF.

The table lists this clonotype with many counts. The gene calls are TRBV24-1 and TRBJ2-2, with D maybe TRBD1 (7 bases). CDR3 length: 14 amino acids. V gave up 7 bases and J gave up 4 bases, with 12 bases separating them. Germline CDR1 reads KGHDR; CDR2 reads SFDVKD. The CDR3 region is CATRRGRGTGELFF. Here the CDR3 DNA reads TGTGCCACCAGGAGGGGGCGGGGCACCGGGGAGCTGTTTTTT.

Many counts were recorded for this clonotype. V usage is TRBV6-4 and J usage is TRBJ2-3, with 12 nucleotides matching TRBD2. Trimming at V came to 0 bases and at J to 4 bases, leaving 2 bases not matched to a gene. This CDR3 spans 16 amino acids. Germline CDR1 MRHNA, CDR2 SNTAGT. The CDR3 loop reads CASSDSASGGADTQYF. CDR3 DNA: TGTGCCAGCAGTGACTCGGCTAGCGGGGGGGCAGATACGCAGTATTTT.

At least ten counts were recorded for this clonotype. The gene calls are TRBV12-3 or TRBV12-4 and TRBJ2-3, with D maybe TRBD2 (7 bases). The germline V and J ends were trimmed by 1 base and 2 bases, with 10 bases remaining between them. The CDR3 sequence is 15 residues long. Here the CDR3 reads CASSLGGGATDTQYF. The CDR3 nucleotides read TGTGCCAGCAGTTTAGGTGGGGGGGCCACAGATACGCAGTATTTT.

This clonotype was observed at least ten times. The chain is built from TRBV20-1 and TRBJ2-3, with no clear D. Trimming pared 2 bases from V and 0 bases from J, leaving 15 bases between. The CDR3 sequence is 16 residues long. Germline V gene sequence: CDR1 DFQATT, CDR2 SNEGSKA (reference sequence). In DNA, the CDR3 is TGCAGTGCTAGAATTCCCGACTCACTCAGCACAGATACGCAGTATTTT. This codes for CSARIPDSLSTDTQYF.